The clone carrying this TCR beta chain was detected once. Its target is not known. These data belong to a study of blood T cells in healthy people across ages. PCR was performed a second time for about 7 to 12 cycles using a sample-barcoded 5' primer and a J-beta primer mix. Via MiXCR, TCRdb re-called the 5' RACE reads, giving one row per CDR3 protein. This table holds around 1,700,000 distinct CDR3 sequences, roughly 28% found once. Every sample had a minimum of 6.5 million PBMCs isolated. Study outcomes and limitations: Long-lived and aged donors differed, with more naive CD4+ cells and higher diversity in the long-lived. Per million T cells, the diversity of TCR beta decreased roughly linearly as age advanced.

The V end was cut by 2 bases, the J end by 3 bases, with 10 bases between. Per germline, CDR1 LNHDA and CDR2 SQIVND (reference sequence). This CDR3 contains 14 residues. The chain combines TRBV19 with TRBJ1-1; D remains ambiguous. The sample consisted of blood. This sequence was found in a woman in her twenties or thirties in good health. In DNA, the CDR3 is TGTGCCAGTAGTATAAGGCAGAGAGACACTGAAGCTTTCTTT. Translating it yields CASSIRQRDTEAFF.